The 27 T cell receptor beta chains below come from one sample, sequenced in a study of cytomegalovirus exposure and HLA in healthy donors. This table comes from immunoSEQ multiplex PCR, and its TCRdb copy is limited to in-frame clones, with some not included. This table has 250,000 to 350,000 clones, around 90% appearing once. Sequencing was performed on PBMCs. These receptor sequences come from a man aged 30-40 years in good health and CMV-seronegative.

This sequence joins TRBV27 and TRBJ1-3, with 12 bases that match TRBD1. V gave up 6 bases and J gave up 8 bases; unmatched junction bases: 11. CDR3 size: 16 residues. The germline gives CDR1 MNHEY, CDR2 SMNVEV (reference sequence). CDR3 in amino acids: CASRQGTGGSFHTIYF. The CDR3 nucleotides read TGTGCCAGCAGACAAGGGACAGGGGGCTCCTTTCACACCATATATTTT.

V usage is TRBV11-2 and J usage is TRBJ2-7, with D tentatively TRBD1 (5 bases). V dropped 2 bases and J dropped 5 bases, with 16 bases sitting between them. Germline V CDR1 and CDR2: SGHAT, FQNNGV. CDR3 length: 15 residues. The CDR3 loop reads CASSLNRGSVHEQYF. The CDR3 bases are TGTGCCAGCAGCTTAAATAGGGGTTCTGTCCACGAGCAGTACTTC. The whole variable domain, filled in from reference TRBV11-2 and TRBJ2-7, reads EAGVAQSPRYKIIEKRQSVAFWCNPISGHATLYWYQQILGQGPKLLIQFQNNGVVDDSQLPKDRFSAERLKGVDSTLKIQPAKLEDSAVYLCASSLNRGSVHEQYFGPGTRLTVT.

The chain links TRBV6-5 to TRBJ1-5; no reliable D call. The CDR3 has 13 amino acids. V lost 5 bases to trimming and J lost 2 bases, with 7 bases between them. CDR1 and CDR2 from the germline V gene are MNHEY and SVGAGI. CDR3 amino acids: CASSNQGNQPQHF. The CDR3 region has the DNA TGTGCCAGCAGTAACCAGGGCAATCAGCCCCAGCATTTT.

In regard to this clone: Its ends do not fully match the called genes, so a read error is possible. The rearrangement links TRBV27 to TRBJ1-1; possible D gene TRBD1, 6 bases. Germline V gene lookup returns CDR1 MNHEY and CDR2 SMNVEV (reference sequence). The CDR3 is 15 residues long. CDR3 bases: TGTGCCAGCAGCTTATCGGGACAAATGAACACTGAAGCTTTCTTT. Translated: CASSLSGQMNTEAFF.

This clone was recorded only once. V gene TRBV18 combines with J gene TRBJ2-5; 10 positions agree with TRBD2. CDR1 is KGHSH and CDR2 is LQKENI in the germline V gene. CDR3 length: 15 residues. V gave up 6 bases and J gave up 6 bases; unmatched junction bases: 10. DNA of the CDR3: TGTGCCAGCTCGCCAACCGGGACTAGCGCGCAGACCCAGTACTTC. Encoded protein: CASSPTGTSAQTQYF.

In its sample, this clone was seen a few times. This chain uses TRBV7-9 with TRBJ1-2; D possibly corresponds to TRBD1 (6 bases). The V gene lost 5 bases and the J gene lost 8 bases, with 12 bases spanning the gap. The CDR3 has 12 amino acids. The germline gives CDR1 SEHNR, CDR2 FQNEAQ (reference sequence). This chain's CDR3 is CASSATGYGYTF. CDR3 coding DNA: TGTGCCAGCAGCGCAACAGGGTACGGCTACACCTTC.

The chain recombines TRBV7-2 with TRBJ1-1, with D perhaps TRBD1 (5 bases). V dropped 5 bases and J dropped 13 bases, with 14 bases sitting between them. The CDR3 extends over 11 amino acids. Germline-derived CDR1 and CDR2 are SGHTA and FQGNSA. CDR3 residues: CASSDRGRGFF. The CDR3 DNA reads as TGTGCCAGCAGCGACCGAGGGAGGGGTTTCTTT.

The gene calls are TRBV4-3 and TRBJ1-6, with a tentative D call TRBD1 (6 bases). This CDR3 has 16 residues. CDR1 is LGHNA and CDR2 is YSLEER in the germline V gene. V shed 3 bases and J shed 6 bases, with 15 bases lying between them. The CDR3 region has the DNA TGCGCCAGCAGCCATAAAGGGGGAGACCCTAATTCACCCCTCCACTTT. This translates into CASSHKGGDPNSPLHF.

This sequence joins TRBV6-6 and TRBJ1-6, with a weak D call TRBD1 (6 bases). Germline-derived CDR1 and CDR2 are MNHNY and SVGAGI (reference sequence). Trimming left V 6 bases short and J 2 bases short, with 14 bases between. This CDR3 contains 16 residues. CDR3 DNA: TGTGCCAGCAGGCAGGACAGTCAGGCCTATAATTCACCCCTCCACTTT. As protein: CASRQDSQAYNSPLHF.

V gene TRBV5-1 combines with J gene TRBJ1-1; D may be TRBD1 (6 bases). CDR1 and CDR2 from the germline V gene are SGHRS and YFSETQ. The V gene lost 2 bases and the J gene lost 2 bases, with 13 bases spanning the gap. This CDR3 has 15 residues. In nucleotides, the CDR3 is TGCGCCAGCAGCTTCGGGGGGCAGCCCAACACTGAAGCTTTCTTT. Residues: CASSFGGQPNTEAFF.

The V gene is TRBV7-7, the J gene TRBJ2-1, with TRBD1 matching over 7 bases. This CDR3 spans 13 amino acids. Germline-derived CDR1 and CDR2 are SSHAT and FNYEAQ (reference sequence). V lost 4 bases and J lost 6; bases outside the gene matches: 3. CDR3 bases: TGTGCCAGCAGCTCCGACAGGGTCAATGAGCAGTTCTTC. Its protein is CASSSDRVNEQFF.

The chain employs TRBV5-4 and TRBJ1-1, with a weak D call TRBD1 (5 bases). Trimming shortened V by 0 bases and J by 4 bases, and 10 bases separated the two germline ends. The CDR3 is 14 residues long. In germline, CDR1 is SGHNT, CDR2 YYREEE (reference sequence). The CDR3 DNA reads TGTGCCAGCAGCTTGGCCCAGGGATCCACTGAAGCTTTCTTT. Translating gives CASSLAQGSTEAFF.

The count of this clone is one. For the CDR3, the DNA is TGTGCCAGCAGTGAAACTCCGGGACAGTCCTATGGCTACACCTTC. This translates into CASSETPGQSYGYTF. The V call is TRBV2, the J call TRBJ1-2; 7 bases fit TRBD1. The CDR3 consists of 15 residues. Germline V gene lookup returns CDR1 SNHLY and CDR2 FYNNEI. The J segment lost 4 bases and the V segment lost 2 bases, leaving 7 bases of the junction unmatched.

The CDR3 here is CASSGTQGADEKLFF. In nucleotides, the CDR3 is TGTGCCAGCAGTGGCACACAGGGGGCGGACGAAAAACTGTTTTTT. The chain is built from TRBV25-1 and TRBJ1-4, with 9 bases matching TRBD1. Germline V gene sequence: CDR1 MGHDK, CDR2 SYGVNS. The CDR3 is 15 amino acids. Trimming took 4 bases from V and 8 from J; bases not matched to a gene: 8.

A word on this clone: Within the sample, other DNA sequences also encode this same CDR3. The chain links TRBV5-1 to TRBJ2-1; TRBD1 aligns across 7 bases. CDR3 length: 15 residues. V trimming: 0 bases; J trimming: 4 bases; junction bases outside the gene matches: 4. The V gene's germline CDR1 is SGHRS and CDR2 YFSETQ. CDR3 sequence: CASSLGQGSYNEQFF. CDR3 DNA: TGCGCCAGCAGCTTGGGACAGGGCTCATACAATGAGCAGTTCTTC.

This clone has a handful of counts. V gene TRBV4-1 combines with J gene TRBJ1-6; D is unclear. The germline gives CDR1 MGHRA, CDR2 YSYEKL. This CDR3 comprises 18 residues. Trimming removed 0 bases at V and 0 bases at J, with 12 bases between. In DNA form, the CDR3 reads TGCGCCAGCAGCCAAGATCCCGGGGAGAGCTCCTATAATTCACCCCTCCACTTT. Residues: CASSQDPGESSYNSPLHF.

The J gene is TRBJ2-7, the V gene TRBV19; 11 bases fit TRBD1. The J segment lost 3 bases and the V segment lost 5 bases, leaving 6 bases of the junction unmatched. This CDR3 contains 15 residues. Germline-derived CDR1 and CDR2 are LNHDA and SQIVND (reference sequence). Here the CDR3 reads CASSLTGTGGYEQYF. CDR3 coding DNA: TGTGCCAGTAGTCTCACCGGGACAGGGGGCTACGAGCAGTACTTC.

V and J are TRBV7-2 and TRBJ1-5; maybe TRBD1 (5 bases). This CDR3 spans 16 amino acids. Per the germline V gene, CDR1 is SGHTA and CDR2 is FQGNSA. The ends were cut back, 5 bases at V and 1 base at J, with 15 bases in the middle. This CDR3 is CASSPFGGVSNQPQHF. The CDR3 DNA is TGTGCCAGCAGCCCCTTCGGGGGGGTGAGCAATCAGCCCCAGCATTTT.

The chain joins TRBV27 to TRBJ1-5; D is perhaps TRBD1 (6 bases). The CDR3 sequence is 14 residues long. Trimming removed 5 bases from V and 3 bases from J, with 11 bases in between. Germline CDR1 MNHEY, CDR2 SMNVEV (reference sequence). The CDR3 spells CASSRGHANQPQHF. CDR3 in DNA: TGTGCCAGCAGTCGGGGACATGCCAATCAGCCCCAGCATTTT.

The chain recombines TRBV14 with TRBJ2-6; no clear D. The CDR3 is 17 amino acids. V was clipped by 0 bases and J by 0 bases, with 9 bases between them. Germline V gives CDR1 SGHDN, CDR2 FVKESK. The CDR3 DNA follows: TGTGCCAGCAGCCAAGAACTAAGCGTCTCTGGGGCCAACGTCCTGACTTTC. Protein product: CASSQELSVSGANVLTF.

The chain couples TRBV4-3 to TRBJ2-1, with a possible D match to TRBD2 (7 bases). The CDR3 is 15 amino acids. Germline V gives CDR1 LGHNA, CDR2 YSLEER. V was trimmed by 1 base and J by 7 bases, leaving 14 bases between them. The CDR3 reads CASSQGGGASNEQFF. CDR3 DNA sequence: TGCGCCAGCAGCCAAGGAGGGGGGGCCAGTAATGAGCAGTTCTTC.

The CDR3 reads CASSPTAVPGETQYF. The CDR3 nucleotides are TGTGCCAGCAGTCCTACAGCGGTTCCGGGGGAGACCCAGTACTTC. The chain joins TRBV2 to TRBJ2-5; D is perhaps TRBD2 (5 bases). V was shortened by 5 bases and J by 5 bases, with 18 bases between the two germline ends. CDR3 length: 15 residues. The germline CDR1 and CDR2 sequences are SNHLY and FYNNEI. Combining the CDR3 with reference TRBV2 and TRBJ2-5 gives the whole variable domain EPEVTQTPSHQVTQMGQEVILRCVPISNHLYFYWYRQILGQKVEFLVSFYNNEISEKSEIFDDQFSVERPDGSNFTLKIRSTKLEDSAMYFCASSPTAVPGETQYFGPGTRLLVL.

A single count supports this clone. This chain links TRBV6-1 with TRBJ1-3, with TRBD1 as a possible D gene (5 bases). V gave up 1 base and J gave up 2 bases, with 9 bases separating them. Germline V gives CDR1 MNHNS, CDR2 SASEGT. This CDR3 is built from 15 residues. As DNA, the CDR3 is TGTGCCAGCAGTGAAGTTCGCAGGGCTGGAAACACCATATATTTT. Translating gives CASSEVRRAGNTIYF.

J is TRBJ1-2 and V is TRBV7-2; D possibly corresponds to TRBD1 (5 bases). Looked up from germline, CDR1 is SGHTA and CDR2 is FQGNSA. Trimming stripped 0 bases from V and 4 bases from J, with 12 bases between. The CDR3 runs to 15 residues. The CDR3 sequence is CASSLAQAAIYGYTF. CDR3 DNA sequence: TGTGCCAGCAGCTTAGCACAGGCAGCGATCTATGGCTACACCTTC. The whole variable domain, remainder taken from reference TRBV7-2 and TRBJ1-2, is GAGVSQSPSNKVTEKGKDVELRCDPISGHTALYWYRQSLGQGLEFLIYFQGNSAPDKSGLPSDRFSAERTGGSVSTLTIQRTQQEDSAVYLCASSLAQAAIYGYTFGSGTRLTVV.

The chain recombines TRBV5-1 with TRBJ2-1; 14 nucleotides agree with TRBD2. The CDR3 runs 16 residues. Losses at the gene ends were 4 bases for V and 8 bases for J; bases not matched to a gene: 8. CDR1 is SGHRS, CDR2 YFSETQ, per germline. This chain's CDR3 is CASSSGTSGGWDEQFF. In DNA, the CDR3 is TGCGCCAGCAGCAGCGGGACTAGCGGGGGCTGGGATGAGCAGTTCTTC.

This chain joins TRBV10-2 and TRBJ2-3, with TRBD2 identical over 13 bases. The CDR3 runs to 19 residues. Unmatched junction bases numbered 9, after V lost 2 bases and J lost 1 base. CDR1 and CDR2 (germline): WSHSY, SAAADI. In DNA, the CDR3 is TGCGCCAGCAGTGAGACTAGCGGGGGGGCGGGCAGGCGCACAGATACGCAGTATTTT. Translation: CASSETSGGAGRRTDTQYF.

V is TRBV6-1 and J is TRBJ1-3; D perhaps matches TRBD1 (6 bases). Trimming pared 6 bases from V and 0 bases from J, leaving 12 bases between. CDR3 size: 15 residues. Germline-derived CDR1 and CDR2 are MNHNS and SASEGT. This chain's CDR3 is CASSRDIRSGNTIYF. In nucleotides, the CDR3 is TGTGCCAGCAGCCGGGACATCCGCTCTGGAAACACCATATATTTT.